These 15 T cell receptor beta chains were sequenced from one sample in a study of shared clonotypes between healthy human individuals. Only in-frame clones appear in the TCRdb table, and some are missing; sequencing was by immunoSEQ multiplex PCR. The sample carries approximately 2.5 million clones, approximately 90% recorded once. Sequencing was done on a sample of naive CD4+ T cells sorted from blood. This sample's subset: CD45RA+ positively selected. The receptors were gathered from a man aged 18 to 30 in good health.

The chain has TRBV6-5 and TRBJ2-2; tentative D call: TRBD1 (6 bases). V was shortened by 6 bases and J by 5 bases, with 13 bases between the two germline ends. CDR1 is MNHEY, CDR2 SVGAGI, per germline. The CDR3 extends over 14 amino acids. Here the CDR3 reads CASRRTGSTGELFF. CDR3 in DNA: TGTGCCAGCAGACGAACAGGGTCGACCGGGGAGCTGTTTTTT.

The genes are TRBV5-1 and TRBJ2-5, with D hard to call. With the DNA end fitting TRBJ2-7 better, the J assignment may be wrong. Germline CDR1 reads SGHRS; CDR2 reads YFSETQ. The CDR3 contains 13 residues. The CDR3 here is CASRLAPAYEQYF. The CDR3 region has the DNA TGCGCCAGCCGCCTCGCACCTGCCTACGAGCAGTACTTC.

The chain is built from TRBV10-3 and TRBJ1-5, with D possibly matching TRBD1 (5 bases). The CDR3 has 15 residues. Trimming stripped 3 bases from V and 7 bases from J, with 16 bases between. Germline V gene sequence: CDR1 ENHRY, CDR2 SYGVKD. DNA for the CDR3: TGTGCCATCAGTGATCTTGGTGGAGGACAACAGCCCCAGCATTTT. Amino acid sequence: CAISDLGGGQQPQHF.

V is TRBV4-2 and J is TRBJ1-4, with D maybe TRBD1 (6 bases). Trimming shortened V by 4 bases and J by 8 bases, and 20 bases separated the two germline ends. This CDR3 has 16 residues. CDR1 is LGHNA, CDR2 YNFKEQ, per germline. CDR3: CASSPETAGEGEKLFF. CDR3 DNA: TGTGCCAGCAGCCCAGAAACTGCAGGGGAGGGGGAAAAACTGTTTTTT.

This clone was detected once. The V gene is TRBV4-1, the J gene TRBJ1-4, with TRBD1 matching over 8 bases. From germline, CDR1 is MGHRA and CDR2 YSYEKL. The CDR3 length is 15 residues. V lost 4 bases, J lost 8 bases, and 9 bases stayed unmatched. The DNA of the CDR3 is TGCGCCAGCAGCCGTACAGGGGGTAGTGGGGAAAAACTGTTTTTT. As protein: CASSRTGGSGEKLFF.

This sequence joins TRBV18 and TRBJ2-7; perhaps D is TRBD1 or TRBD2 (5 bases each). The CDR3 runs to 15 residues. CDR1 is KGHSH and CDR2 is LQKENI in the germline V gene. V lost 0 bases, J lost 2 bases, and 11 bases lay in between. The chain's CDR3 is CASSPPDGGTYEQYF. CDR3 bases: TGTGCCAGCTCACCACCGGATGGGGGTACCTACGAGCAGTACTTC. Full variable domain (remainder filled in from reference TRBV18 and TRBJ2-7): NAGVMQNPRHLVRRRGQEARLRCSPMKGHSHVYWYRQLPEEGLKFMVYLQKENIIDESGMPKERFSAEFPKEGPSILRIQQVVRGDSAAYFCASSPPDGGTYEQYFGPGTRLTVT.

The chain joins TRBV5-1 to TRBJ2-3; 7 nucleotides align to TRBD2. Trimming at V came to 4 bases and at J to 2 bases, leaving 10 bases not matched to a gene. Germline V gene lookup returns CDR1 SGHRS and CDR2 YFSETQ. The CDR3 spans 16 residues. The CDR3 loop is CASSPRSSGYTDTQYF. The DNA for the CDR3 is TGCGCCAGCAGCCCACGGTCTAGCGGATACACAGATACGCAGTATTTT.

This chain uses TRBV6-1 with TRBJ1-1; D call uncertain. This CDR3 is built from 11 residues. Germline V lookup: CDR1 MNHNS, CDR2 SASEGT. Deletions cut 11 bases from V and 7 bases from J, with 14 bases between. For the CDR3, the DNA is TGTGCCTCGGTGCGGAATGGTGAAGCTTTCTTT. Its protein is CASVRNGEAFF.

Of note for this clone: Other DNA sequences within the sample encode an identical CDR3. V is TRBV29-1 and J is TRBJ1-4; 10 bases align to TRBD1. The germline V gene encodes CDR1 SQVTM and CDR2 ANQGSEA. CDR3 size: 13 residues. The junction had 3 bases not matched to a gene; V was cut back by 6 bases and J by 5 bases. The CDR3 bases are TGCAGCGTCCCGGGACAGGGGAATGAAAAACTGTTTTTT. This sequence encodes CSVPGQGNEKLFF.

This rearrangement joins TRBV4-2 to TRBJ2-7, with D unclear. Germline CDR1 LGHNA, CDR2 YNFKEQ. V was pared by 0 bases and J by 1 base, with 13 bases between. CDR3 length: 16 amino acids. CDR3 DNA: TGTGCCAGCAGCCAAGATAGAGCACCGACGTCCTACGAGCAGTACTTC. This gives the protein CASSQDRAPTSYEQYF.

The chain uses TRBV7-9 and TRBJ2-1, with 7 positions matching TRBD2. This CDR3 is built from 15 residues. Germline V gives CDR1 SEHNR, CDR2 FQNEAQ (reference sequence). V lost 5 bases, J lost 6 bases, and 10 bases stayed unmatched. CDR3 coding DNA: TGTGCCAGCAGCCCGCCCAGGTGGGGGGGCAATGAGCAGTTCTTC. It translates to CASSPPRWGGNEQFF.

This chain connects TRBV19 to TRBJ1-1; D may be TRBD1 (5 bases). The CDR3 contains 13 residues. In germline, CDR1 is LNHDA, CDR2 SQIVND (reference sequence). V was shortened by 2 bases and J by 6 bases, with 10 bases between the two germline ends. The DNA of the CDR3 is TGTGCCAGTAGTATACAGGGTGGCGCTGAAGCTTTCTTT. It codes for CASSIQGGAEAFF.

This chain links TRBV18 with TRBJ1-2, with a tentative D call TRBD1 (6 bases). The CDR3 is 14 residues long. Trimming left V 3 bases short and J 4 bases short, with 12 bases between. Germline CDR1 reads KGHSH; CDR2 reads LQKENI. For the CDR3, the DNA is TGTGCCAGCTCACCGGGGGCGACGGGCTATGGCTACACCTTC. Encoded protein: CASSPGATGYGYTF.

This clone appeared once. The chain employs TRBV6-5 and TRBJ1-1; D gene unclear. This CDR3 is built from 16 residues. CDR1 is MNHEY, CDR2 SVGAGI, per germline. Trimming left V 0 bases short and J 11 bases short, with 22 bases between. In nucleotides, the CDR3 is TGTGCCAGCAGTTACTCTTTCTCCGACCCCGCCTTTGGGGCTTTCTTT. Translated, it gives CASSYSFSDPAFGAFF.

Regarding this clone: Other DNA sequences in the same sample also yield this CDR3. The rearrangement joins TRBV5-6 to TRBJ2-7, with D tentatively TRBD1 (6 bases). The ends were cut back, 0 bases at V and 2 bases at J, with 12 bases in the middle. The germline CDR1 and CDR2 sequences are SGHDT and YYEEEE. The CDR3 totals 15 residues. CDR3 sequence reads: CASSLGQGITYEQYF. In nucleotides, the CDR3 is TGTGCCAGCAGCTTGGGGCAGGGGATCACCTACGAGCAGTACTTC.